This TCR beta chain was captured in a study of blood T cell repertoires in COVID-19. The table came from immunoSEQ multiplex PCR; TCRdb's copy has only in-frame clones and leaves some out. The profile covers more than 350,000 clones, with over 75% appearing a single time and approximately 1% taken by the ten largest. Donors were grouped by their self-reported clinical history. From germline, CDR1 is LNHDA and CDR2 SQIVND (reference sequence). The CDR3 is 16 amino acids. V was pared by 6 bases and J by 6 bases, with 13 bases of the junction left unmatched. The genes are TRBV19 and TRBJ2-1; 8 positions agree with TRBD2. The specimen sequenced was PBMCs or T cells enriched from blood (not recorded which). The receptor was isolated from a man in his late teens or twenties who had recovered from COVID-19. Here the CDR3 DNA reads TGTGCCAGTAGAACCAGCGGGGGCACCCAGATCAATGAGCAGTTCTTC. Translating gives CASRTSGGTQINEQFF.